This T cell receptor (beta chain) was found in a study of blood T cell repertoires in COVID-19. Per the original data handling: Reference gene primer amplification yielded estimated nucleated cell counts. Clones were sequenced by immunoSEQ multiplex PCR, and TCRdb holds only the in-frame ones, with some missing. That table supplies the V and J calls and clone size; D and trimming were determined from the DNA. The repertoire holds about 150,000 clones, with about four fifths as singletons. Sequenced material: peripheral blood. This sequence was found in a woman aged 55 to 70 with acute or convalescent COVID-19.

The CDR3 DNA reads TGTGCCAGCAGCTTGGACAGGGGGATCTACAATGAGCAGTTCTTC. It codes for CASSLDRGIYNEQFF. The V call is TRBV5-6, the J call TRBJ2-1; 8 nucleotides agree with TRBD1. In germline, CDR1 is SGHDT, CDR2 YYEEEE. With 0 bases clipped from V and 3 bases from J, the junction kept 2 bases outside the gene matches. The CDR3 runs to 15 residues.